This T cell receptor (beta chain) was recovered during a study of cytomegalovirus exposure and HLA in healthy donors. After removal of 0 bases from V and 5 bases from J, the junction contained 5 bases not matched to a gene. The CDR3 has 17 residues. The germline V gene encodes CDR1 MNHEY and CDR2 SMNVEV (reference sequence). The study's findings and limits: Reports described diagnosis of cytomegalovirus status by the classifier as highly specific and sensitive. In vitro confirmation showed three CMV-associated chains to be CMV antigen specific. Rare TCR sequences dominated, though some public TCRs recurred in many donors.

Profiling relied on immunoSEQ multiplex PCR, and the TCRdb table lists in-frame clones only, not all of them. Counted here are roughly 300,000 clones, around 86% occurring once; the ten biggest clones make up under 0.85%. About this clone: Its antigen is currently unknown.

The chain is built from TRBV27 and TRBJ1-5; 12 bases align to TRBD1. The specimen sequenced was PBMCs. The receptor's source is a woman younger than 35 in good health and CMV-seronegative. This CDR3 reads CASSLSAGQGADQPQHF. CDR3 nucleotide sequence: TGTGCCAGCAGTTTATCGGCGGGACAGGGGGCTGATCAGCCCCAGCATTTT.